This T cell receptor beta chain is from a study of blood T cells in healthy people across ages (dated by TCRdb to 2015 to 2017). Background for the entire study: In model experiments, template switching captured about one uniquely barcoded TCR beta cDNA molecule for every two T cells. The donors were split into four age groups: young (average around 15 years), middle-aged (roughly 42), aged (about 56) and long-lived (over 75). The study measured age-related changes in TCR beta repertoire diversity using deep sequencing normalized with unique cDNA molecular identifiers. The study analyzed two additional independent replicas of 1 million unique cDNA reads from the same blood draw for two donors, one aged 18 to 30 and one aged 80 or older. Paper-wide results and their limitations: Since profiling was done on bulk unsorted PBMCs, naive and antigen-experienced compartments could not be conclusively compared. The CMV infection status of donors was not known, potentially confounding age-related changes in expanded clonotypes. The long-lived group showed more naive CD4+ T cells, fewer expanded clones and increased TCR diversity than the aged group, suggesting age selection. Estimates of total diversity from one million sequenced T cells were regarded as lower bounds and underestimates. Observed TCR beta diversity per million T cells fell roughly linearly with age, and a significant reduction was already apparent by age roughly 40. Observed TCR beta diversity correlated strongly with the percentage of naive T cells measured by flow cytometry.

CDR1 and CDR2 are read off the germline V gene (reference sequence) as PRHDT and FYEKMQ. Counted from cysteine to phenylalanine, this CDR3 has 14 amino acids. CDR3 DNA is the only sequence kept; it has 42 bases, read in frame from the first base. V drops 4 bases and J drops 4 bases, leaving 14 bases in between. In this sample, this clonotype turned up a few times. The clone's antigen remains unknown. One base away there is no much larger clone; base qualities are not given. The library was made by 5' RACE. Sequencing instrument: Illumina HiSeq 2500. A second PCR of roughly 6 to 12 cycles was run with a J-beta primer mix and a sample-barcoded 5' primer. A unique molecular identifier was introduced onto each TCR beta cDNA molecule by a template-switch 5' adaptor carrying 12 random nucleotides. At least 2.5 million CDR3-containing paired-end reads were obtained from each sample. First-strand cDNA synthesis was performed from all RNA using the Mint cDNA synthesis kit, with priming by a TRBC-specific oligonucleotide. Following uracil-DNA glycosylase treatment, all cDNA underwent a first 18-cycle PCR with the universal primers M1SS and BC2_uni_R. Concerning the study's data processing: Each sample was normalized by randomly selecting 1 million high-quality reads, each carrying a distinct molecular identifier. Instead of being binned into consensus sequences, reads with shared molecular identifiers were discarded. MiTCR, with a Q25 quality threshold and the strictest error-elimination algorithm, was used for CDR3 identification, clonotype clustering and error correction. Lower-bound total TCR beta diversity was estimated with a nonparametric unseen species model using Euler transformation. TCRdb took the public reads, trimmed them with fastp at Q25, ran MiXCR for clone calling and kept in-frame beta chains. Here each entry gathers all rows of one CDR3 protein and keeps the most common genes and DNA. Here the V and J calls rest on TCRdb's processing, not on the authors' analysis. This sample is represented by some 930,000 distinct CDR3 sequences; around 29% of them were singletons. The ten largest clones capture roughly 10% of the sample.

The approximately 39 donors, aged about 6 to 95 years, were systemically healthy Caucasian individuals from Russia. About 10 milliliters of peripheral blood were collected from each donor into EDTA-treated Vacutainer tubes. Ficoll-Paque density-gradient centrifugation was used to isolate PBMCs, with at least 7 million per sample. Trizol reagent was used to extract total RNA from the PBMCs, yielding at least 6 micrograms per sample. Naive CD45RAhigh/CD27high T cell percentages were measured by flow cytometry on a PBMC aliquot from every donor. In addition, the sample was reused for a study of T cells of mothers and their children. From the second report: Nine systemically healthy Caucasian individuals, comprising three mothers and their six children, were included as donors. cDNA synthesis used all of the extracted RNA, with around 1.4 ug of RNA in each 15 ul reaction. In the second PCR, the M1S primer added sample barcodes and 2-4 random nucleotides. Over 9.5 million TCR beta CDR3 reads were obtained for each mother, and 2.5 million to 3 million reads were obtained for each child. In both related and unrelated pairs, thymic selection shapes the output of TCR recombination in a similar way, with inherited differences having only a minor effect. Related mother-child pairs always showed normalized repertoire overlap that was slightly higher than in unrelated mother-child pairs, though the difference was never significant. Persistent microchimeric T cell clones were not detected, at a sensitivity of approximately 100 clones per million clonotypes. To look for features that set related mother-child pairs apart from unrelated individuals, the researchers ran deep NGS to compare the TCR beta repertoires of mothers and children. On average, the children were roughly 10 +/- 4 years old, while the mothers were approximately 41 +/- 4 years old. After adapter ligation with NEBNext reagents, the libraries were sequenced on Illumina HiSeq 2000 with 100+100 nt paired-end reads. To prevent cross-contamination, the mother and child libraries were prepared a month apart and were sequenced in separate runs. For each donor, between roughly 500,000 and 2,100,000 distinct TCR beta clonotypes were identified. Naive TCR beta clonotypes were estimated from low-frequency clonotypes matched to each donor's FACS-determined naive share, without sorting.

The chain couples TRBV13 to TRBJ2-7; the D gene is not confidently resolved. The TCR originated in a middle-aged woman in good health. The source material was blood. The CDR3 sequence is CASSSWRSRYEQYF. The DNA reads TGTGCCAGCAGCTCCTGGCGGTCTAGATACGAGCAGTACTTC.